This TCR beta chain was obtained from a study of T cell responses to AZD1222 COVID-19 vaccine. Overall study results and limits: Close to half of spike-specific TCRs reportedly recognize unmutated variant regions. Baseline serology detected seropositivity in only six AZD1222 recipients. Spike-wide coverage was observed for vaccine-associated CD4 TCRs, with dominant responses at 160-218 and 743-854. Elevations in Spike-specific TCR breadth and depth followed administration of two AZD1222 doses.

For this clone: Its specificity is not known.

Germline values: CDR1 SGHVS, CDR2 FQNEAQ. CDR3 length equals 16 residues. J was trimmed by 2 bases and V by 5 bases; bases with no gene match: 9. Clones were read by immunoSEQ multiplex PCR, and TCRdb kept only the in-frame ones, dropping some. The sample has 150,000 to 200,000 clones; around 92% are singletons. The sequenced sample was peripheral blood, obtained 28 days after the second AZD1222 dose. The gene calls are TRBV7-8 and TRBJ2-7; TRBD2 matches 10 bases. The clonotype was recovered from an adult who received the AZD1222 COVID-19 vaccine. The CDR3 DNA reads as TGTGCCAGCAGCACTAGGGGACTAGCGCAGACCTACGAGCAGTACTTC. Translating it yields CASSTRGLAQTYEQYF.